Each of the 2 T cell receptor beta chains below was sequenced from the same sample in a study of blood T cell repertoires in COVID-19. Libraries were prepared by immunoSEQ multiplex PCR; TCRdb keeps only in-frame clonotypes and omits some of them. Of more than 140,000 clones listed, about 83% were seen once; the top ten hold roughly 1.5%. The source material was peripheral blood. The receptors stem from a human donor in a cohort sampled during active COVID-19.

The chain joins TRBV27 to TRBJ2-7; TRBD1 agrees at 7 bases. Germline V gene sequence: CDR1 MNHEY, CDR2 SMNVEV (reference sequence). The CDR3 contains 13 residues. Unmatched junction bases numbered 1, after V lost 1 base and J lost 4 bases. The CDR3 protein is CASSLYRGYEQYF. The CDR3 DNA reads TGTGCCAGCAGTTTATACAGGGGATACGAGCAGTACTTC.

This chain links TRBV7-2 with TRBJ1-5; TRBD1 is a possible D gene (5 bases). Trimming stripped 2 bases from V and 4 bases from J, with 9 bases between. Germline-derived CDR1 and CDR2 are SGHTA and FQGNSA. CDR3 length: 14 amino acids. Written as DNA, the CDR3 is TGTGCCAGCAGCTTACTTCAGGGAAATCAGCCCCAGCATTTT. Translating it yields CASSLLQGNQPQHF.